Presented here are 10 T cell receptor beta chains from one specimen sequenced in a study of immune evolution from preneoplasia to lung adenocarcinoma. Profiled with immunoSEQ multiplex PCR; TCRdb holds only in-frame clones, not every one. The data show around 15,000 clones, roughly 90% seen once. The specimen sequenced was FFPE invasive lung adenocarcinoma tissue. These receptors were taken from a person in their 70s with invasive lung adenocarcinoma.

The CDR3 DNA is TGTGCCAGCACCCCCAGGCTTAACTATGGCTACACCTTC. As protein: CASTPRLNYGYTF. The chain employs TRBV6-5 and TRBJ1-2, with D unresolved. The CDR3 sequence is 13 residues long. Trimming took 7 bases from V and 1 from J, leaving 10 bases between them. CDR1 and CDR2 (germline): MNHEY, SVGAGI.

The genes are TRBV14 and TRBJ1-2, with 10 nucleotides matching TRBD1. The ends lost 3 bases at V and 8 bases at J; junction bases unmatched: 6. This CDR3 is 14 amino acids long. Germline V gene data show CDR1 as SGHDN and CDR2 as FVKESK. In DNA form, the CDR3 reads TGTGCCAGCAGCCAGCAGGACAGGGGGAGAGGCTACACCTTC. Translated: CASSQQDRGRGYTF.

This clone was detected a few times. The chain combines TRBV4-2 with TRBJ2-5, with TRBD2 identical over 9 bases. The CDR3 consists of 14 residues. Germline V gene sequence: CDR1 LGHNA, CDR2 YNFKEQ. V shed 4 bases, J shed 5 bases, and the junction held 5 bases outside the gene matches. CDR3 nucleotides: TGTGCCAGCAGCCCCGGGACTAGCTCTGAGACCCAGTACTTC. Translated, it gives CASSPGTSSETQYF.

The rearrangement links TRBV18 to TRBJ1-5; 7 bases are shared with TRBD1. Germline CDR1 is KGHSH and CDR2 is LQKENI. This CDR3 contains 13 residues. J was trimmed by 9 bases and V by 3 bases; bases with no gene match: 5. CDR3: CASSPEGGLPQHF. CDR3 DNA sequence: TGTGCCAGCTCACCTGAAGGGGGCCTGCCCCAGCATTTT.

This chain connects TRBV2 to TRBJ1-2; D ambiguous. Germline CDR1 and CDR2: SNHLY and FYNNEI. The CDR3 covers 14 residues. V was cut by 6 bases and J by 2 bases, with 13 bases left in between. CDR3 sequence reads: CASSQRGSNYGYTF. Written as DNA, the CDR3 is TGTGCCAGCAGCCAGCGAGGGTCCAACTATGGCTACACCTTC. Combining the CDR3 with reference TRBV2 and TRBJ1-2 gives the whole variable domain EPEVTQTPSHQVTQMGQEVILRCVPISNHLYFYWYRQILGQKVEFLVSFYNNEISEKSEIFDDQFSVERPDGSNFTLKIRSTKLEDSAMYFCASSQRGSNYGYTFGSGTRLTVV.

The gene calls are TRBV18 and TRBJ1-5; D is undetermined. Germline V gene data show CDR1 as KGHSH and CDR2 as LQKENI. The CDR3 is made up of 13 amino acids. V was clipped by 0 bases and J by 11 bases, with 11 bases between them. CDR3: CASSPPEGLAQHF. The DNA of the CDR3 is TGTGCCAGCTCACCACCGGAGGGTTTGGCCCAGCATTTT.

The CDR3: CSVISSGANVLTF. CDR3 sequence (DNA): TGCAGCGTTATTAGCTCTGGGGCCAACGTCCTGACTTTC. The chain is built from TRBV29-1 and TRBJ2-6, with unresolved D. V was trimmed by 5 bases and J by 0 bases, leaving 5 bases between them. The CDR3 consists of 13 residues. Looked up from germline, CDR1 is SQVTM and CDR2 is ANQGSEA.

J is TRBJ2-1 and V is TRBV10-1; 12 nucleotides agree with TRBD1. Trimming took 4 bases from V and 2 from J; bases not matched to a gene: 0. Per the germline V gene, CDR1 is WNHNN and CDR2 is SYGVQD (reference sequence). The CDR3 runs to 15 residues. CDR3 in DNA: TGCGCCAGCAGTGGGGACAGGGGGCCCTACAATGAGCAGTTCTTC. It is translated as CASSGDRGPYNEQFF.

CDR3: CASSLGSGSYYEQYF. The CDR3 bases are TGTGCCAGCAGTTTGGGTAGCGGGAGTTACTACGAGCAGTACTTC. The chain links TRBV6-5 to TRBJ2-7; 9 nucleotides align to TRBD2. The CDR3 has 15 residues. Germline V gene data show CDR1 as MNHEY and CDR2 as SVGAGI. Trimming took 4 bases from V and 3 from J; bases not matched to a gene: 7.

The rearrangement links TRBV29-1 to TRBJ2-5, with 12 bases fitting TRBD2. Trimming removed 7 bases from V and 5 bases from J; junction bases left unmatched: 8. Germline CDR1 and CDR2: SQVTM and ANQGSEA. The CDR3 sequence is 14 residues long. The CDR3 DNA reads TGCAGCGCCACGTCCGGGACTAGCGGGGAGACCCAGTACTTC. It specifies CSATSGTSGETQYF.